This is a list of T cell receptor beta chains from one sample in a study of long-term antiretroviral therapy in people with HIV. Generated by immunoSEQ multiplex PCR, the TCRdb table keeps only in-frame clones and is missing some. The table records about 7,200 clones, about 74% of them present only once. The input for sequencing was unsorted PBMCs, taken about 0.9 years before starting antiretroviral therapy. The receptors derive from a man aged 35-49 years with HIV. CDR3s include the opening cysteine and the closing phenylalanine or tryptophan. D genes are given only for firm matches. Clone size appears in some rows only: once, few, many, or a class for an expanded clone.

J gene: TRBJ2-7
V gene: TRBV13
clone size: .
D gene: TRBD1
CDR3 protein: CASRRTGQSFEQYF
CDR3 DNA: TGTGCCAGCAGAAGGACAGGGCAAAGTTTCGAGCAGTACTTC

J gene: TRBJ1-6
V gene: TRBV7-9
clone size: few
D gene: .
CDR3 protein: CASIDGGGVSPLHF
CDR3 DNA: TGTGCCAGCATCGACGGCGGGGGGGTTTCACCCCTCCACTTT

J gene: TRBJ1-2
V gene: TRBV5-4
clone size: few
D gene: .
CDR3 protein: CASSLLQGGYGYTF
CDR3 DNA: TGTGCCAGCAGCTTATTACAGGGTGGCTATGGCTACACCTTC

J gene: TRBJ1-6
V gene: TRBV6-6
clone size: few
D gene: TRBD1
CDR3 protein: CASSYGQGASPLHF
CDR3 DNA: TGTGCCAGCAGTTACGGACAGGGGGCTTCACCCCTCCACTTT

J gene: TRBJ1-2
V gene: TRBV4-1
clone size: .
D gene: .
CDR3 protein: CASSQGQLLGYTF
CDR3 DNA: TGCGCCAGCAGCCAAGGACAGCTTCTGGGCTACACCTTC

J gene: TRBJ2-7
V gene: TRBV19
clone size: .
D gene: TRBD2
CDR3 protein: CASSMTSGASYEQYF
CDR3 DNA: TGTGCCAGTAGTATGACTAGCGGGGCCTCCTACGAGCAGTACTTC

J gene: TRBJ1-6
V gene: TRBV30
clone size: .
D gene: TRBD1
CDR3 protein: CAWSVPKWTGDSSPLHF
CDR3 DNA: TGTGCCTGGAGTGTGCCGAAGTGGACAGGGGATAGTTCACCCCTCCACTTT

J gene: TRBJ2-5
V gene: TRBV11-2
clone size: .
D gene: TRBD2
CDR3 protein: CASSLGDSGHETQYF
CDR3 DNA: TGTGCCAGCAGCTTAGGGGATAGCGGGCACGAGACCCAGTACTTC

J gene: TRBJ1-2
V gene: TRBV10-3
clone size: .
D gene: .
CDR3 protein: CAISDPRGGYTF
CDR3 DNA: TGTGCCATCAGTGATCCTAGGGGTGGCTACACCTTC

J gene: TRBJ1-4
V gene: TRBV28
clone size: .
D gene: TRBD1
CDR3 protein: CASRLPPGQGSEKLFF
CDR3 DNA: TGTGCCAGCAGACTCCCACCGGGACAGGGAAGTGAAAAACTGTTTTTT

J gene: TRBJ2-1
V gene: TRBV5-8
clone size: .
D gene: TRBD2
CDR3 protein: CASSLYGSGGHNEQFF
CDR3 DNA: TGTGCCAGCAGCTTGTACGGTAGCGGGGGCCACAATGAGCAGTTCTTC

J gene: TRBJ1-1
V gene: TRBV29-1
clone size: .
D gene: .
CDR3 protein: CSVDLLTTMNTEAFF
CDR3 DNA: TGCAGCGTTGATTTGCTAACTACCATGAACACTGAAGCTTTCTTT

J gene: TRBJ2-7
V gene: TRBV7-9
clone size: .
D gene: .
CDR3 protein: CASSFWDTSYEQYF
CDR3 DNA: TGTGCCAGCAGCTTTTGGGACACTTCCTACGAGCAGTACTTC

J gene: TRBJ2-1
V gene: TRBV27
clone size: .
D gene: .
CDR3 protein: CASSPRDGGSYNEQFF
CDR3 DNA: TGTGCCAGCAGCCCCAGGGACGGGGGCTCCTACAATGAGCAGTTCTTC